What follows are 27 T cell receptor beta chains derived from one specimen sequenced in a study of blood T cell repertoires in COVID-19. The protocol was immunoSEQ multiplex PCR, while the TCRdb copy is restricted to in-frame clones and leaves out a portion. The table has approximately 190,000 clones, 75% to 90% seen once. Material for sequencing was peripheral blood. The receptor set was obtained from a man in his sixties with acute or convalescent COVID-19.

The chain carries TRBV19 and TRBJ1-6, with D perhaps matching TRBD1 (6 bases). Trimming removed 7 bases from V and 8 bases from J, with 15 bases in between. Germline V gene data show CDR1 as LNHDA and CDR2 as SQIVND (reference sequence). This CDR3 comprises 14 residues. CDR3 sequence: CASKERGADSPLHF. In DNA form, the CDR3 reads TGTGCCAGTAAGGAGCGGGGGGCGGATTCACCCCTCCACTTT.

CDR3 nucleotide sequence: TGCAGTGCTAGACTCCTCTATGGCTACACCTTC. Its translation is CSARLLYGYTF. The chain couples TRBV20-1 to TRBJ1-2; D ambiguous. The germline CDR1 and CDR2 sequences are DFQATT and SNEGSKA (reference sequence). With 2 bases removed from V and 4 bases from J, the gap between germline ends came to 5 bases. This CDR3 spans 11 amino acids.

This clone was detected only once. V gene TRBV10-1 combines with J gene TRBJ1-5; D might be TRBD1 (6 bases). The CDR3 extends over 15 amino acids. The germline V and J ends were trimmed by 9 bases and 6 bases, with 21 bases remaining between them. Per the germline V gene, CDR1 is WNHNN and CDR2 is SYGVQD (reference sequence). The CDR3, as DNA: TGCGCCAGGAAGCAACAGGGTGGGGGGGGTCAGCCCCAGCATTTT. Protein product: CARKQQGGGGQPQHF.

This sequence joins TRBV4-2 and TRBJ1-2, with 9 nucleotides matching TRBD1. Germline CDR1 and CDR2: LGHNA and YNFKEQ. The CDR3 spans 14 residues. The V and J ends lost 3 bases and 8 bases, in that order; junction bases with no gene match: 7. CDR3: CASSQWTGERGYTF. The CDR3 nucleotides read TGTGCCAGCAGCCAGTGGACAGGGGAGAGGGGCTACACCTTC.

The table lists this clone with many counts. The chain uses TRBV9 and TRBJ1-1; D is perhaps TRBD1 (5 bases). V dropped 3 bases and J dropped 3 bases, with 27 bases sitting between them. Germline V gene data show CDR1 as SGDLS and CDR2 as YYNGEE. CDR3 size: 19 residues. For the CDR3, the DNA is TGTGCCAGCAGCGCCAATTGGCTTCTCCCGACAGAAGTTTACACTGAAGCTTTCTTT. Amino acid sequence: CASSANWLLPTEVYTEAFF. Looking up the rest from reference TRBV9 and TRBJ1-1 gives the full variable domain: DSGVTQTPKHLITATGQRVTLRCSPRSGDLSVYWYQQSLDQGLQFLIQYYNGEERAKGNILERFSAQQFPDLHSELNLSSLELGDSALYFCASSANWLLPTEVYTEAFFGQGTRLTVV.

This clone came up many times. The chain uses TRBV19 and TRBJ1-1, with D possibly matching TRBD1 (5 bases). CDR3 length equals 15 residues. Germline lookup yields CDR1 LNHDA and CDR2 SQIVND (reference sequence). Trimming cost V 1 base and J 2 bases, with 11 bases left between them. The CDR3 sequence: CASSIGWGGNTEAFF. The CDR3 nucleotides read TGTGCCAGTAGTATAGGTTGGGGGGGAAACACTGAAGCTTTCTTT.

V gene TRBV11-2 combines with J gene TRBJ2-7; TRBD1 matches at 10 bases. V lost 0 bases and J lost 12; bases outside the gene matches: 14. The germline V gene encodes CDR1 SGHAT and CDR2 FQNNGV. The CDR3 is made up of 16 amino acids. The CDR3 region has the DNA TGTGCCAGCAGCTTAGACTCCGGGACAGGGGCCGTGTTCAGGTACTTC. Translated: CASSLDSGTGAVFRYF.

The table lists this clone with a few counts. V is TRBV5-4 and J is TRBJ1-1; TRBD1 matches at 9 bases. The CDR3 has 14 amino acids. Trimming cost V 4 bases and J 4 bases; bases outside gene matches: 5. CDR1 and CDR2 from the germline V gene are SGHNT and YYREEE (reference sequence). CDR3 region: CASSRDRGITEAFF. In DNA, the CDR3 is TGTGCCAGCAGCCGCGACAGGGGGATCACTGAAGCTTTCTTT. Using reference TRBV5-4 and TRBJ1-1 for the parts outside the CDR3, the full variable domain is ETGVTQSPTHLIKTRGQQVTLRCSSQSGHNTVSWYQQALGQGPQFIFQYYREEENGRGNFPPRFSGLQFPNYSSELNVNALELDDSALYLCASSRDRGITEAFFGQGTRLTVV.

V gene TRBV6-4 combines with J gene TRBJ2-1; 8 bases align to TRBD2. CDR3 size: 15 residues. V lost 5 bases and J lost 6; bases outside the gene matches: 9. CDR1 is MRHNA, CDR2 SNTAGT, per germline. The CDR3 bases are TGTGCCAGCAGTAGTGCCAGCGGGAGTAGCAATGAGCAGTTCTTC. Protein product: CASSSASGSSNEQFF.

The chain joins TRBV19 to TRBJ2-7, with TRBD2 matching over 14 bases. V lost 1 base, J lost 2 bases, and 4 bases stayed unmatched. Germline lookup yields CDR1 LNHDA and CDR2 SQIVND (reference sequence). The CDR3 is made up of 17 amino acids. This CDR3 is CASSIGTSGRLTYEQYF. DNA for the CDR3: TGTGCCAGTAGTATAGGGACTAGCGGGAGGTTAACCTACGAGCAGTACTTC.

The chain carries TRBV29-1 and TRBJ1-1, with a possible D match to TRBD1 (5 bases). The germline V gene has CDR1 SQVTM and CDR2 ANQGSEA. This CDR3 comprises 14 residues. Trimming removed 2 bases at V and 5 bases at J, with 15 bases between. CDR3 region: CSVEYSGRRTEAFF. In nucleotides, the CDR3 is TGCAGCGTTGAATACTCAGGGAGGCGGACTGAAGCTTTCTTT.

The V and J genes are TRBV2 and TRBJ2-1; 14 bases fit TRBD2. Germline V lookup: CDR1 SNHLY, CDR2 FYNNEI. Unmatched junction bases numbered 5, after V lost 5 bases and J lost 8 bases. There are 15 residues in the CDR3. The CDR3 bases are TGTGCCAGCAGTCGACTAGCGGGGGGGGCTCATGAGCAGTTCTTC. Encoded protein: CASSRLAGGAHEQFF. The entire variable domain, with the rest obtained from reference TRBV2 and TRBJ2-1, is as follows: EPEVTQTPSHQVTQMGQEVILRCVPISNHLYFYWYRQILGQKVEFLVSFYNNEISEKSEIFDDQFSVERPDGSNFTLKIRSTKLEDSAMYFCASSRLAGGAHEQFFGPGTRLTVL.

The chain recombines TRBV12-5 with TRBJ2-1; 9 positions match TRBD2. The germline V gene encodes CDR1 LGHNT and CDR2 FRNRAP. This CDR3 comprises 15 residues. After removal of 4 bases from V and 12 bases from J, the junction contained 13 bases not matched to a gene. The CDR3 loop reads CASGWGTSSASVQFF. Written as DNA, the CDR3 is TGTGCTAGTGGTTGGGGGACTAGCTCCGCCAGCGTGCAGTTCTTC.

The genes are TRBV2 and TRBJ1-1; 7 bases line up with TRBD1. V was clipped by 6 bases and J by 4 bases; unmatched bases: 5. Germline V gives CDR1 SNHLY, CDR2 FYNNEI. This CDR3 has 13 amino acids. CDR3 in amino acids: CASRKGQSTEAFF. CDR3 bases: TGTGCCAGCAGAAAGGGACAGTCCACTGAAGCTTTCTTT. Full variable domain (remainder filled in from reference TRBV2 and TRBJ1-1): EPEVTQTPSHQVTQMGQEVILRCVPISNHLYFYWYRQILGQKVEFLVSFYNNEISEKSEIFDDQFSVERPDGSNFTLKIRSTKLEDSAMYFCASRKGQSTEAFFGQGTRLTVV.

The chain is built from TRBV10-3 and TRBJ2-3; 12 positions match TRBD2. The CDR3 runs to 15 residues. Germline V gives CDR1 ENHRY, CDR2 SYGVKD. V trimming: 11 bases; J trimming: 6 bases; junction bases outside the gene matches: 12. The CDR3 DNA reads TGTGCCGCGTCCTCTAGCGGGGGGGCCGGGGATACGCAGTATTTT. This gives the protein CAASSSGGAGDTQYF.

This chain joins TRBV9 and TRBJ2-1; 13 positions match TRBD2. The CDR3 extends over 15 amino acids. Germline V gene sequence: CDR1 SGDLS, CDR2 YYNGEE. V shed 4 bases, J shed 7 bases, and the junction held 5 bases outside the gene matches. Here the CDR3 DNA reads TGTGCCAGCAGCCGCCTGACTAGCGGGGGGAATGAGCAGTTCTTC. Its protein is CASSRLTSGGNEQFF.

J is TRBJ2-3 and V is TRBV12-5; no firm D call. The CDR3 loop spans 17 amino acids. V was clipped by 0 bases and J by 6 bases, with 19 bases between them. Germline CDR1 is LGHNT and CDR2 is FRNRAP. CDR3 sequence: CASGLVLGSAFEDTQYF. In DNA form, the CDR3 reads TGTGCTAGTGGTTTGGTATTGGGCTCCGCTTTCGAGGATACGCAGTATTTT.

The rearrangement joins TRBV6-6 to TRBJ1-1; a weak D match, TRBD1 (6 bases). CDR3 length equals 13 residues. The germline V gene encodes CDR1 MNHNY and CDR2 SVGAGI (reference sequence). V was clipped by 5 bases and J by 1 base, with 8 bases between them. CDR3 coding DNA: TGTGCCAGCAGTGACAGGAGGAACACTGAAGCTTTCTTT. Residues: CASSDRRNTEAFF.

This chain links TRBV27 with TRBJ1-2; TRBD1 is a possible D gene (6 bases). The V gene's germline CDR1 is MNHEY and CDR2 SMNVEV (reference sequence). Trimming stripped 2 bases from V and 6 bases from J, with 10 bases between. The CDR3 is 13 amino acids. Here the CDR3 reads CASSLRGADGYTF. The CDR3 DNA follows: TGTGCCAGCAGTTTACGGGGGGCGGATGGCTACACCTTC.

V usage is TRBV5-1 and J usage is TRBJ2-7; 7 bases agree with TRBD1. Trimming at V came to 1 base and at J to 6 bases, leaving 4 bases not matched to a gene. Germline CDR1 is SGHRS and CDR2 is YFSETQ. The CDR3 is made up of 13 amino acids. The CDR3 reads CASSLRGLGEQYF. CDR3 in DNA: TGCGCCAGCAGCTTGAGGGGGCTCGGCGAGCAGTACTTC.

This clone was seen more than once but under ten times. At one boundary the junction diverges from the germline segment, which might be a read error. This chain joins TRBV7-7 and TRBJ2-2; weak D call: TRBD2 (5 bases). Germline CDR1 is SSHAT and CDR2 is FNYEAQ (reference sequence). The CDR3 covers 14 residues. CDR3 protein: CASSLAPGSGELFF. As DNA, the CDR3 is TGTGCTAGCAGCTTAGCGCCCGGGTCGGGGGAGCTGTTTTTT.

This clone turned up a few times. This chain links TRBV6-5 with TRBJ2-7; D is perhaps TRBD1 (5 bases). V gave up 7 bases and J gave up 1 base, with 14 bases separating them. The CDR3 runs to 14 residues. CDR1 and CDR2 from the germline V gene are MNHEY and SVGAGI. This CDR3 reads CASTPDTRSYEQYF. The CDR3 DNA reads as TGTGCCAGCACTCCGGACACGAGATCCTACGAGCAGTACTTC.

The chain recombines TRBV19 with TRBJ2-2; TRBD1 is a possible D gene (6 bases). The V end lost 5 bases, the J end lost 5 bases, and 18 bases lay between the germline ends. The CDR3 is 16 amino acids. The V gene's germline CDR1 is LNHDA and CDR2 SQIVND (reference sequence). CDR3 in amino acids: CASSPRVGGRTGELFF. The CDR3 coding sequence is TGTGCCAGTAGTCCACGAGTAGGGGGAAGGACCGGGGAGCTGTTTTTT.

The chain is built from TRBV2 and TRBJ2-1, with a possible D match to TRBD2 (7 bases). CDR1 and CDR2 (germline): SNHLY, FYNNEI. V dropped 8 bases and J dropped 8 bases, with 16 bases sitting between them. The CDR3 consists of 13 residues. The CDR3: CASGGGRSDEQFF. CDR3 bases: TGTGCCAGCGGGGGCGGGAGATCCGATGAGCAGTTCTTC.

The DNA of the CDR3 is TGTGCCAGCAGCCAAGTCGTTTTGGGGGGCACTGAAGCTTTCTTT. Residues: CASSQVVLGGTEAFF. The rearrangement joins TRBV4-2 to TRBJ1-1; D possibly corresponds to TRBD1 (5 bases). Trimming shortened V by 1 base and J by 4 bases, and 13 bases separated the two germline ends. The germline V gene has CDR1 LGHNA and CDR2 YNFKEQ. The CDR3 consists of 15 residues.

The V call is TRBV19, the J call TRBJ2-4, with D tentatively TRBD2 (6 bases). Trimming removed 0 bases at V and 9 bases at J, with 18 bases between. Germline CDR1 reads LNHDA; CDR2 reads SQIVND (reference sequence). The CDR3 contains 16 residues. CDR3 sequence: CASSIDRETDVCIQYF. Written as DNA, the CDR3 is TGTGCCAGTAGTATAGATCGGGAGACCGACGTTTGCATTCAGTACTTC.

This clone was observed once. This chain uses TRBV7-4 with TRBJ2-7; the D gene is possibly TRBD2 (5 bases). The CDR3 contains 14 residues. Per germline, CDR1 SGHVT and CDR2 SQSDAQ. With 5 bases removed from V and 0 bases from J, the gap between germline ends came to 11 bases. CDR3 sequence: CASSKVEDSYEQYF. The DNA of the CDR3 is TGTGCCAGCAGCAAGGTGGAGGACTCCTACGAGCAGTACTTC.